A single sample gave rise to the 21 T cell receptor beta chains below, sequenced in a study of shared clonotypes between healthy human individuals. The data were produced by immunoSEQ multiplex PCR, yet TCRdb's version contains in-frame clones alone and is incomplete. The table lists nearly 1,000,000 clones, about three quarters of them singletons. The source material was memory CD4+ T cells sorted from blood. Subset given: CD45RA-negative fraction. The origin of the receptors is a man between 18 and 29 years old in good health.

About this clone itself: Given a much more abundant clone one base away, this may be a read error. The chain is built from TRBV2 and TRBJ1-1; D uncertain. The CDR3 runs to 11 residues. The V end was cut by 6 bases, the J end by 0 bases, with 2 bases between. Per germline, CDR1 SNHLY and CDR2 FYNNEI. CDR3: CASRMNTEAFF. In DNA form, the CDR3 reads TGTGCCAGCAGGATGAACACTGAAGCTTTCTTT. Using reference TRBV2 and TRBJ1-1 for the parts outside the CDR3, the full variable domain is EPEVTQTPSHQVTQMGQEVILRCVPISNHLYFYWYRQILGQKVEFLVSFYNNEISEKSEIFDDQFSVERPDGSNFTLKIRSTKLEDSAMYFCASRMNTEAFFGQGTRLTVV.

This chain links TRBV5-6 with TRBJ2-4; D gene ambiguous. This CDR3 is built from 16 residues. V lost 4 bases to trimming and J lost 0 bases, with 14 bases between them. The germline V gene has CDR1 SGHDT and CDR2 YYEEEE. The DNA of the CDR3 is TGTGCCAGCAGCCCTGGGCCGCCTTTAGCCAAAAACATTCAGTACTTC. Residues: CASSPGPPLAKNIQYF.

The genes are TRBV7-2 and TRBJ2-1, with a possible D match to TRBD2 (6 bases). The CDR3 runs 14 residues. The V and J ends lost 5 bases and 6 bases respectively, with 14 bases between them. Germline CDR1 is SGHTA and CDR2 is FQGNSA. The CDR3 here is CASSRSRDPNEQFF. The CDR3, as DNA: TGTGCCAGCAGCCGTTCGCGGGATCCCAATGAGCAGTTCTTC.

The gene calls are TRBV7-8 and TRBJ1-6, with 7 bases identical to TRBD1. The V gene end was trimmed by 2 bases and the J gene end by 9 bases; junction bases not matched to a gene: 7. The CDR3 runs to 15 residues. Germline V lookup: CDR1 SGHVS, CDR2 FQNEAQ. In DNA form, the CDR3 reads TGTGCCAGCAGCTTAAGGGACAGTCGGGGTTCACCCCTCCACTTT. It specifies CASSLRDSRGSPLHF.

The chain has TRBV2 and TRBJ1-5; 7 bases map to TRBD1. V shed 8 bases, J shed 6 bases, and the junction held 13 bases outside the gene matches. From germline, CDR1 is SNHLY and CDR2 FYNNEI. CDR3 length: 15 amino acids. CDR3 sequence reads: CASGRDSLGSQPQHF. CDR3 coding DNA: TGTGCCAGCGGGAGGGACAGCCTAGGTAGTCAGCCCCAGCATTTT.

The chain employs TRBV7-9 and TRBJ2-2; 10 bases are a match to TRBD2. Germline values: CDR1 SEHNR, CDR2 FQNEAQ (reference sequence). The CDR3 runs 17 residues. The V gene end was trimmed by 1 base and the J gene end by 3 bases; junction bases not matched to a gene: 5. CDR3 residues: CASSLVALAGDTGELFF. Written as DNA, the CDR3 is TGTGCCAGCAGCTTAGTCGCGCTAGCGGGAGACACCGGGGAGCTGTTTTTT.

The chain is built from TRBV29-1 and TRBJ1-2; 8 nucleotides align to TRBD1. CDR3 size: 14 residues. V was pared by 3 bases and J by 4 bases, with 7 bases of the junction left unmatched. Germline loops: CDR1 SQVTM, CDR2 ANQGSEA. The CDR3 nucleotides are TGCAGCGTTGATCCAGGGGGCGCAAGCTATGGCTACACCTTC. This gives the protein CSVDPGGASYGYTF.

The V gene is TRBV6-5, the J gene TRBJ2-2, with a possible D match to TRBD1 (6 bases). Germline V gene lookup returns CDR1 MNHEY and CDR2 SVGAGI. V lost 2 bases, J lost 3 bases, and 13 bases lay in between. The CDR3 has 16 residues. CDR3 coding DNA: TGTGCCAGCAGTTACCGCGGACAGTTGCACACCGGGGAGCTGTTTTTT. Its protein is CASSYRGQLHTGELFF.

The chain joins TRBV2 to TRBJ1-3, with D maybe TRBD1 (5 bases). CDR3 length equals 18 residues. In germline, CDR1 is SNHLY, CDR2 FYNNEI. Trimming shortened V by 0 bases and J by 0 bases, and 15 bases separated the two germline ends. CDR3 nucleotide sequence: TGTGCCAGCAGTGAAGCGCTTGGGGGAGCCAACTCTGGAAACACCATATATTTT. This encodes CASSEALGGANSGNTIYF.

The chain recombines TRBV6-6 with TRBJ2-1; 11 positions agree with TRBD1. This CDR3 region has 13 residues. V shed 5 bases, J shed 15 bases, and the junction held 9 bases outside the gene matches. Germline V CDR1 and CDR2: MNHNY, SVGAGI (reference sequence). This CDR3 reads CASSPIVGTGGFF. Here the CDR3 DNA reads TGTGCCAGCAGTCCCATCGTGGGGACAGGGGGGTTCTTC.

V gene TRBV19 combines with J gene TRBJ2-1; tentatively, D is TRBD1 (7 bases). From germline, CDR1 is LNHDA and CDR2 SQIVND (reference sequence). CDR3 length: 16 amino acids. Trimming pared 6 bases from V and 6 bases from J, leaving 21 bases between. CDR3 residues: CASRTRTGVTSNEQFF. The CDR3 region has the DNA TGTGCCAGTAGGACCCGGACAGGAGTGACTAGCAATGAGCAGTTCTTC.

The V call is TRBV29-1, the J call TRBJ2-1; 7 positions agree with TRBD2. Germline CDR1 reads SQVTM; CDR2 reads ANQGSEA. The CDR3 extends over 14 amino acids. Trimming cost V 3 bases and J 3 bases; bases outside gene matches: 5. This CDR3 reads CSVEGRGRYNEQFF. As DNA, the CDR3 is TGCAGCGTTGAGGGGAGGGGACGCTACAATGAGCAGTTCTTC.

Regarding this clone: Other nucleotide sequences in the sample specify the same CDR3. This rearrangement joins TRBV30 to TRBJ2-7; 7 bases line up with TRBD2. The J segment lost 1 base and the V segment lost 4 bases, leaving 1 base of the junction unmatched. The CDR3 runs to 12 residues. Per germline, CDR1 GTSNPN and CDR2 SVGIG (reference sequence). CDR3 amino acids: CAWTSGSYEQYF. The CDR3 DNA sequence: TGTGCCTGGACTAGCGGTTCCTACGAGCAGTACTTC.

The J gene is TRBJ2-2, the V gene TRBV7-9, with TRBD2 matching 7 bases. Germline-derived CDR1 and CDR2 are SEHNR and FQNEAQ (reference sequence). This CDR3 contains 17 residues. Trimming cost V 6 bases and J 1 base; bases outside gene matches: 11. CDR3 loop: CASRHDPWGGNTGELFF. The CDR3 bases are TGTGCCAGCAGACACGACCCGTGGGGGGGGAACACCGGGGAGCTGTTTTTT.

The chain carries TRBV15 and TRBJ2-7; 7 bases agree with TRBD1. CDR3 length: 14 residues. V dropped 8 bases and J dropped 5; count of bases not matched to a gene: 12. Germline loops: CDR1 LNHNV, CDR2 YYDKDF (reference sequence). For the CDR3, the DNA is TGTGCCACCGAAACAGGGGTCCCTCCCAACGAGCAGTACTTC. Translated, it gives CATETGVPPNEQYF.

The table lists this clone with a few counts. This rearrangement joins TRBV18 to TRBJ2-3; D not certain. The CDR3 consists of 17 residues. Germline V gives CDR1 KGHSH, CDR2 LQKENI. Trimming removed 2 bases from V and 1 base from J, with 16 bases in between. The DNA of the CDR3 is TGTGCCAGCTCACCATCCAACCTAGGTCCGGGCACAGATACGCAGTATTTT. Translation gives CASSPSNLGPGTDTQYF.

This clone appeared once. The rearrangement joins TRBV2 to TRBJ2-1; the match to TRBD2 covers 10 bases. CDR3 size: 15 residues. Germline trimming cut 1 base from V and 6 bases from J; bases unmatched to any gene: 3. Germline values: CDR1 SNHLY, CDR2 FYNNEI. The CDR3 here is CASSEGLAGANEQFF. In DNA, the CDR3 is TGTGCCAGCAGTGAAGGGCTAGCGGGAGCCAATGAGCAGTTCTTC.

V and J are TRBV10-3 and TRBJ2-1; D is possibly TRBD2 (5 bases). The germline gives CDR1 ENHRY, CDR2 SYGVKD. This CDR3 contains 13 residues. The germline V and J ends were trimmed by 4 bases and 10 bases, with 14 bases remaining between them. The CDR3 loop reads CAISGRVSDEQFF. CDR3 DNA: TGTGCCATCAGTGGGCGGGTTAGCGACGAGCAGTTCTTC.

J is TRBJ2-5 and V is TRBV7-2; D gene uncertain. CDR1 is SGHTA and CDR2 is FQGNSA in the germline V gene. The CDR3 is 13 residues long. Trimming pared 1 base from V and 5 bases from J, leaving 8 bases between. Here the CDR3 reads CASSLVSPETQYF. The DNA for the CDR3 is TGTGCCAGCAGCTTAGTTTCCCCCGAGACCCAGTACTTC.

V is TRBV18 and J is TRBJ1-1; 7 bases map to TRBD1. The V gene end was trimmed by 1 base and the J gene end by 4 bases; junction bases not matched to a gene: 6. The CDR3 extends over 15 amino acids. The V gene's germline CDR1 is KGHSH and CDR2 LQKENI. The CDR3 region is CASSPHTGEGTEAFF. In DNA, the CDR3 is TGTGCCAGCTCACCACACACAGGGGAAGGCACTGAAGCTTTCTTT. Combining the CDR3 with reference TRBV18 and TRBJ1-1 gives the whole variable domain NAGVMQNPRHLVRRRGQEARLRCSPMKGHSHVYWYRQLPEEGLKFMVYLQKENIIDESGMPKERFSAEFPKEGPSILRIQQVVRGDSAAYFCASSPHTGEGTEAFFGQGTRLTVV.

The chain employs TRBV5-1 and TRBJ2-5; TRBD1 agrees at 9 bases. The CDR3 consists of 17 residues. Unmatched junction bases numbered 8, after V lost 1 base and J lost 1 base. Germline CDR1 reads SGHRS; CDR2 reads YFSETQ. The DNA for the CDR3 is TGCGCCAGCAGCTTGACTTATGGACAGGGGCTCCAAGAGACCCAGTACTTC. Its translation is CASSLTYGQGLQETQYF. Full variable domain (outside the CDR3, taken from reference TRBV5-1 and TRBJ2-5): KAGVTQTPRYLIKTRGQQVTLSCSPISGHRSVSWYQQTPGQGLQFLFEYFSETQRNKGNFPGRFSGRQFSNSRSEMNVSTLELGDSALYLCASSLTYGQGLQETQYFGPGTRLLVL.